The 27 T cell receptor beta chains below all came from one sample that was sequenced in a study of blood T cell repertoires in COVID-19. TCRdb's table, derived via immunoSEQ multiplex PCR, lists solely in-frame clones and lacks some. The data hold some 170,000 clones, with approximately 90% observed a single time. Specimen: peripheral blood. These receptors were obtained from a woman in her fifties or sixties with acute or convalescent COVID-19.

The rearrangement joins TRBV2 to TRBJ1-4; D is undetermined. The V gene lost 6 bases and the J gene lost 1 base, with 6 bases spanning the gap. The CDR3 is made up of 13 amino acids. Germline values: CDR1 SNHLY, CDR2 FYNNEI. CDR3 region: CASRARTNEKLFF. In nucleotides, the CDR3 is TGTGCCAGCAGGGCCAGAACTAATGAAAAACTGTTTTTT.

V is TRBV4-1 and J is TRBJ1-1, with D unresolved. Between the trimmed V and J ends, which lost 4 bases and 4 bases, there was a span of 10 bases. The CDR3 totals 13 residues. CDR1 and CDR2 from the germline V gene are MGHRA and YSYEKL. Here the CDR3 reads CASSPRRGTEAFF. DNA of the CDR3: TGCGCCAGCAGCCCCAGGCGGGGCACTGAAGCTTTCTTT.

The chain recombines TRBV7-2 with TRBJ1-1, with a tentative D call TRBD1 (5 bases). This CDR3 spans 14 amino acids. Per the germline V gene, CDR1 is SGHTA and CDR2 is FQGNSA. V lost 5 bases and J 0 bases, leaving 10 bases between the germline ends. The CDR3 nucleotides are TGTGCCAGCAGCCCGGCAGGGATGAACACTGAAGCTTTCTTT. Amino acid sequence: CASSPAGMNTEAFF.

The chain is built from TRBV11-2 and TRBJ2-7; 9 bases agree with TRBD1. The junction had 8 bases not matched to a gene; V was cut back by 5 bases and J by 3 bases. Germline V gene sequence: CDR1 SGHAT, CDR2 FQNNGV. The CDR3 has 15 amino acids. The CDR3 DNA follows: TGTGCCAGCAGCCTCGGGACAGGGATCTTCTACGAGCAGTACTTC. Translation gives CASSLGTGIFYEQYF.

The chain couples TRBV7-2 to TRBJ1-2, with 12 bases aligning to TRBD1. Germline loops: CDR1 SGHTA, CDR2 FQGNSA. The CDR3 has 15 amino acids. V was clipped by 1 base and J by 7 bases; unmatched bases: 4. The CDR3 protein is CASSLEGTGGSGYTF. The CDR3 coding sequence is TGTGCCAGCAGCTTAGAAGGGACAGGGGGCAGTGGCTACACCTTC.

The chain has TRBV6-2 or TRBV6-3 and TRBJ2-1; D is ambiguous. Per germline, CDR1 MNHEY and CDR2 SVGEGT. This CDR3 spans 12 amino acids. V was shortened by 6 bases and J by 10 bases, with 13 bases between the two germline ends. CDR3 nucleotide sequence: TGTGCCAGCAGCTGGGTTCGACTGGAGCAGTTCTTC. Its translation: CASSWVRLEQFF.

The chain combines TRBV6-5 with TRBJ1-2; weak D call: TRBD1 (6 bases). Trimming pared 6 bases from V and 1 base from J, leaving 12 bases between. This CDR3 contains 14 residues. In germline, CDR1 is MNHEY, CDR2 SVGAGI. CDR3 nucleotide sequence: TGTGCCAGCAGCCCCGGGACAAATAACTATGGCTACACCTTC. Residues: CASSPGTNNYGYTF.

The chain joins TRBV18 to TRBJ2-3; 7 bases match TRBD1. The CDR3 has 15 residues. In germline, CDR1 is KGHSH, CDR2 LQKENI. The J segment lost 3 bases and the V segment lost 0 bases, leaving 3 bases of the junction unmatched. The CDR3 coding sequence is TGTGCCAGCTCACCACCCGGGACAGTTACAGATACGCAGTATTTT. Encoded protein: CASSPPGTVTDTQYF.

The chain employs TRBV4-1 and TRBJ2-7; D not certain. Germline-derived CDR1 and CDR2 are MGHRA and YSYEKL. V lost 0 bases and J 1 base, leaving 10 bases between the germline ends. CDR3 size: 15 residues. The CDR3 coding sequence is TGCGCCAGCAGCCAAGATCATCCAGGTTCCTACGAGCAGTACTTC. Translated, it gives CASSQDHPGSYEQYF.

The V gene is TRBV11-3, the J gene TRBJ2-1; possibly TRBD2 for D (6 bases). The germline V gene encodes CDR1 SGHNT and CDR2 YENEEA. The CDR3 is made up of 12 amino acids. The V and J ends lost 7 bases and 10 bases respectively, with 14 bases between them. The CDR3 region has the DNA TGTGCCAGCATAGGTCGGGAGTCCGAGCAGTTCTTC. As protein: CASIGRESEQFF.

The chain employs TRBV6-2 or TRBV6-3 and TRBJ2-3, with 9 bases identical to TRBD2. The V gene's germline CDR1 is MNHEY and CDR2 SVGEGT. Trimming at V came to 6 bases and at J to 5 bases, leaving 9 bases not matched to a gene. The CDR3 is made up of 15 amino acids. Here the CDR3 DNA reads TGTGCCAGCAGCCCCGGCGGGGGGGCAATAGATACGCAGTATTTT. This codes for CASSPGGGAIDTQYF.

The J gene is TRBJ1-3, the V gene TRBV9; D is uncertain. Germline V gene data show CDR1 as SGDLS and CDR2 as YYNGEE. The V and J ends lost 3 bases and 4 bases respectively, with 11 bases between them. The CDR3 runs to 14 residues. DNA for the CDR3: TGTGCCAGCAGCGGTCGGGGTCCCGGAAACACCATATATTTT. Translating gives CASSGRGPGNTIYF. The entire variable domain, with the rest obtained from reference TRBV9 and TRBJ1-3, is as follows: DSGVTQTPKHLITATGQRVTLRCSPRSGDLSVYWYQQSLDQGLQFLIQYYNGEERAKGNILERFSAQQFPDLHSELNLSSLELGDSALYFCASSGRGPGNTIYFGEGSWLTVV.

This rearrangement joins TRBV5-1 to TRBJ1-1, with D possibly being TRBD1 (5 bases). CDR3 size: 14 residues. Germline CDR1 reads SGHRS; CDR2 reads YFSETQ. V was cut by 0 bases and J by 4 bases, with 10 bases left in between. CDR3 nucleotide sequence: TGCGCCAGCAGCTTGGAGGGGAGGACCACTGAAGCTTTCTTT. This codes for CASSLEGRTTEAFF.

This clone showed up just once. The chain uses TRBV6-5 and TRBJ2-3, with a possible D match to TRBD2 (5 bases). Germline lookup yields CDR1 MNHEY and CDR2 SVGAGI. V was shortened by 5 bases and J by 6 bases, with 12 bases between the two germline ends. The CDR3 runs to 13 residues. The CDR3 here is CASSTQRRDTQYF. For the CDR3, the DNA is TGTGCCAGCAGTACCCAAAGGAGGGATACGCAGTATTTT.

This clone was recorded only once. The chain is built from TRBV5-4 and TRBJ2-3, with 8 bases fitting TRBD1. Germline V CDR1 and CDR2: SGHNT, YYREEE (reference sequence). The CDR3 length is 15 residues. The V and J ends lost 4 bases and 4 bases, in that order; junction bases with no gene match: 8. Here the CDR3 reads CASSRGQGRADTQYF. The CDR3 DNA sequence: TGTGCCAGCAGCCGTGGACAGGGAAGGGCAGATACGCAGTATTTT.

CDR3 nucleotide sequence: TGTGCCACCCACGTCGGGGGAGTGGCTCTCACTGAAGCTTTCTTT. It yields the protein CATHVGGVALTEAFF. The V and J genes are TRBV15 and TRBJ1-1, with TRBD1 as a possible D gene (5 bases). The length of the CDR3 is 15 residues. The germline CDR1 and CDR2 sequences are LNHNV and YYDKDF (reference sequence). V was trimmed by 8 bases and J by 4 bases, leaving 20 bases between them.

The chain employs TRBV11-2 and TRBJ2-2; 9 nucleotides align to TRBD2. Germline V gives CDR1 SGHAT, CDR2 FQNNGV. The CDR3 extends over 15 amino acids. The ends lost 5 bases at V and 8 bases at J; junction bases unmatched: 9. The CDR3 nucleotides are TGTGCCAGCAGCATAGCGGGAGTGGGGGTTGGGGAGCTGTTTTTT. Protein: CASSIAGVGVGELFF.

This clone was observed a single time. The chain is built from TRBV4-2 and TRBJ2-1; 9 positions match TRBD2. Losses at the gene ends were 0 bases for V and 7 bases for J; bases not matched to a gene: 7. This CDR3 spans 16 amino acids. The germline V gene encodes CDR1 LGHNA and CDR2 YNFKEQ. The CDR3 protein is CASSQDWVAGENEQFF. DNA for the CDR3: TGTGCCAGCAGCCAAGATTGGGTAGCGGGGGAGAATGAGCAGTTCTTC.

The V and J genes are TRBV20-1 and TRBJ1-1; D unclear. The CDR3 sequence is 11 residues long. The germline V and J ends were trimmed by 3 bases and 6 bases, with 8 bases remaining between them. Per germline, CDR1 DFQATT and CDR2 SNEGSKA (reference sequence). The CDR3 loop is CSARERSEAFF. The CDR3, as DNA: TGCAGTGCTAGGGAGCGGTCTGAAGCTTTCTTT.

This clone was seen a single time. The CDR3 sequence: CASSRNRGGNQPQHF. The CDR3 DNA reads as TGCGCCAGCAGCCGAAACAGGGGCGGCAATCAGCCCCAGCATTTT. V and J are TRBV4-3 and TRBJ1-5, with 7 positions matching TRBD1. Germline values: CDR1 LGHNA, CDR2 YSLEER. V shed 4 bases, J shed 2 bases, and the junction held 5 bases outside the gene matches. This CDR3 contains 15 residues.

The chain links TRBV7-3 to TRBJ1-2; 7 nucleotides align to TRBD1. The length of the CDR3 is 14 residues. V shed 5 bases and J 4 bases; nucleotides not matched to a gene: 7. Germline V lookup: CDR1 SGHTA, CDR2 FQGTGA. The CDR3 reads CASSPGQMGYGYTF. The CDR3 bases are TGTGCCAGCAGCCCGGGACAGATGGGCTATGGCTACACCTTC.

V is TRBV29-1 and J is TRBJ2-5, with TRBD2 matching over 12 bases. J lost 4 bases, V lost 4 bases, and 7 bases had no gene match. Germline values: CDR1 SQVTM, CDR2 ANQGSEA. This CDR3 is 15 amino acids long. The CDR3 DNA sequence: TGCAGCGTTGGCCTAGCGGGAGGGGGGGTAGAGACCCAGTACTTC. Its protein is CSVGLAGGGVETQYF.

The chain combines TRBV5-4 with TRBJ2-2; 11 bases are a match to TRBD2. V trimming: 7 bases; J trimming: 2 bases; junction bases outside the gene matches: 7. From germline, CDR1 is SGHNT and CDR2 YYREEE (reference sequence). There are 16 residues in the CDR3. As DNA, the CDR3 is TGTGCCAGCGGCACCGGGACTAGCGGTAACACCGGGGAGCTGTTTTTT. It codes for CASGTGTSGNTGELFF.

The CDR3 sequence: CASRQGWDGYTF. The CDR3 DNA reads as TGTGCCAGCAGACAGGGGTGGGATGGCTACACCTTC. The chain carries TRBV12-3 or TRBV12-4 and TRBJ1-2; 7 nucleotides match TRBD1. V was pared by 6 bases and J by 6 bases, with 4 bases of the junction left unmatched. The CDR3 covers 12 residues.

The rearrangement links TRBV19 to TRBJ1-2; D is uncertain. Deletions cut 1 base from V and 4 bases from J, with 16 bases between. The CDR3 sequence is 16 residues long. In germline, CDR1 is LNHDA, CDR2 SQIVND (reference sequence). This chain's CDR3 is CASSIVGGGFGYGYTF. The CDR3 DNA sequence: TGTGCCAGTAGTATAGTTGGAGGAGGTTTTGGCTATGGCTACACCTTC. The full variable domain, in which reference TRBV19 and TRBJ1-2 provide the parts outside the CDR3, is DGGITQSPKYLFRKEGQNVTLSCEQNLNHDAMYWYRQDPGQGLRLIYYSQIVNDFQKGDIAEGYSVSREKKESFPLTVTSAQKNPTAFYLCASSIVGGGFGYGYTFGSGTRLTVV.

The genes are TRBV4-3 and TRBJ2-1; D is undetermined. The CDR3 extends over 15 amino acids. CDR1 and CDR2 from the germline V gene are LGHNA and YSLEER. The V end was cut by 4 bases, the J end by 4 bases, with 14 bases between. CDR3 in DNA: TGCGCCAGCAGCCTCGGTCGAGGAGAATACAATGAGCAGTTCTTC. Translating gives CASSLGRGEYNEQFF.

The chain recombines TRBV2 with TRBJ1-1; D is perhaps TRBD1 (5 bases). Germline V lookup: CDR1 SNHLY, CDR2 FYNNEI. This CDR3 has 17 amino acids. Trimming removed 6 bases at V and 0 bases at J, with 20 bases between. The CDR3 region is CASRDPTVGGLNTEAFF. The CDR3 region has the DNA TGTGCCAGCAGGGACCCGACAGTCGGGGGGTTGAACACTGAAGCTTTCTTT.